A selection of T cell receptor beta chains follows, all from one sample in a study of beta chain features in type 1 diabetes. The data were produced by immunoSEQ multiplex PCR, yet TCRdb's version contains in-frame clones alone and is incomplete. The table shows a few hundred thousand clones, with more than 13% occurring only once. Sequencing was performed on naive CD4+ T cells from blood. These receptors came from a man aged 25 to 40 with type 1 diabetes. Each CDR3 is given with its conserved first and last residue. A D gene is named only where the DNA matches it firmly. Expanded clones get a size class; other rows say once, few or many, or leave the size out.

size	V	J	D	DNA	CDR3
few	TRBV28	TRBJ2-1	TRBD2	TGTGCCAGCAGTCCCGGACTAGCGGGAGGGATTGAGCAGTTCTTC	CASSPGLAGGIEQFF
NA	TRBV5-1	TRBJ2-2	NA	TGCGCCAGCAGCTTGACAGGCTACACCGGGGAGCTGTTTTTT	CASSLTGYTGELFF
few	TRBV7-2	TRBJ2-5	NA	TGTGCCAGCAGCTTAGCACGGAGGGGTCAAGAGACCCAGTACTTC	CASSLARRGQETQYF
few	TRBV7-2	TRBJ1-4	TRBD1	TGTGCCAGTAAAACAGGGGGCCGTGAAAAACTGTTTTTT	CASKTGGREKLFF
NA	TRBV25-1	TRBJ1-2	TRBD1	TGTGCCAGCAGTGGGGACAGAACGTCGGGTGGCTACACCTTC	CASSGDRTSGGYTF
NA	TRBV4-2	TRBJ2-1	TRBD2	TGTGCCAGCAGCCAATTTCAGCGGGAGAGTGGCAATGAGCAGTTCTTC	CASSQFQRESGNEQFF
few	TRBV11-1	TRBJ1-5	NA	TGTGCCAGCAGCTCAGGGGCTTATCAGCCCCAGCATTTT	CASSSGAYQPQHF
NA	TRBV7-3	TRBJ2-6	TRBD1	TGTGCCAGCAGCTCAAAGGTGGGACAGGGTTCCTCTGGGGCCAACGTCCTGACTTTC	CASSSKVGQGSSGANVLTF
NA	TRBV7-2	TRBJ2-7	NA	TGTGCCAGCAGCTTCGACACCTCCGCAGCCTACGAGCAGTACTTC	CASSFDTSAAYEQYF
NA	TRBV18	TRBJ2-1	NA	TGTGCCAGCTCACCAGAGAACAGGGACAATGAGCAGTTCTTC	CASSPENRDNEQFF